A single sample gave rise to the 24 T cell receptor beta chains below, sequenced in a study of blood T cell repertoires in COVID-19 (dated by TCRdb to about 2020). The method was the immunoSEQ multiplex PCR assay. The source is immuneACCESS, and TCRdb retained only in-frame sequences with V and J called. Part of the clones is not carried over; for the studies checked, unresolved V genes explain less than half of this, and the remainder is unexplained. The sample table holds about 220,000 clones, of which around four fifths were seen once. The ten biggest clones cover about 20% of the sample. What was sequenced was peripheral blood. These TCRs come from a man aged 25-45 years with active or convalescent COVID-19.

The genes are TRBV27 and TRBJ2-4, with D possibly TRBD2 on 5 matching bases. V lost 2 bases to trimming and J lost 0 bases, with 14 bases between them. Germline-derived CDR1 and CDR2 are MNHEY and SMNVEV (reference sequence). This CDR3 has 17 residues. In nucleotides, the CDR3 is TGTGCCAGCAGTTTAAGAAGCGGATCCCTAGCCAAAAACATTCAGTACTTC. Amino acid sequence: CASSLRSGSLAKNIQYF.

This sequence joins TRBV28 and TRBJ1-6; 8 bases map to TRBD1. This CDR3 has 16 amino acids. In germline, CDR1 is MDHEN, CDR2 SYDVKM. Trimming at V came to 2 bases and at J to 7 bases, leaving 7 bases not matched to a gene. In DNA, the CDR3 is TGTGCCAGCAGTTTACATGGTGACAGGGGAAATTCACCCCTCCACTTT. Translated: CASSLHGDRGNSPLHF.

There are a few counts of this clone. J is TRBJ1-6 and V is TRBV6-5; 8 bases agree with TRBD1. The CDR3 loop spans 14 amino acids. The V gene end was trimmed by 6 bases and the J gene end by 10 bases; junction bases not matched to a gene: 8. Germline CDR1 MNHEY, CDR2 SVGAGI. The CDR3: CASRAGGFDSPLHF. CDR3 DNA sequence: TGTGCCAGCAGGGCAGGGGGCTTCGACTCACCCCTCCACTTT.

This chain links TRBV6-5 with TRBJ1-5, with 7 nucleotides matching TRBD1. Germline V lookup: CDR1 MNHEY, CDR2 SVGAGI. V dropped 10 bases and J dropped 6; count of bases not matched to a gene: 12. This CDR3 is 14 amino acids long. CDR3 coding DNA: TGTGCCACCAAAACAGGGGTTGATAGTCAGCCCCAGCATTTT. Its protein is CATKTGVDSQPQHF.

This chain uses TRBV28 with TRBJ2-1, with 7 bases fitting TRBD2. The germline CDR1 and CDR2 sequences are MDHEN and SYDVKM. Trimming cost V 7 bases and J 5 bases; bases outside gene matches: 14. The CDR3 consists of 16 residues. DNA of the CDR3: TGTGCCAGCACCCCTGGGTCGGGGAGGGTAAACAATGAGCAGTTCTTC. Translated, it gives CASTPGSGRVNNEQFF.

The chain has TRBV5-4 and TRBJ2-2; TRBD2 agrees at 10 bases. With 0 bases clipped from V and 0 bases from J, the junction kept 5 bases outside the gene matches. The CDR3 extends over 18 amino acids. CDR1 and CDR2 from the germline V gene are SGHNT and YYREEE (reference sequence). CDR3: CASSLDISGRSNTGELFF. The DNA for the CDR3 is TGTGCCAGCAGCTTGGATATTAGCGGGAGGTCGAACACCGGGGAGCTGTTTTTT.

V and J are TRBV30 and TRBJ2-3; D is perhaps TRBD2 (6 bases). Germline V CDR1 and CDR2: GTSNPN, SVGIG (reference sequence). Trimming shortened V by 2 bases and J by 0 bases, and 15 bases separated the two germline ends. This CDR3 comprises 16 residues. As DNA, the CDR3 is TGTGCCTGGAGTTTCTTACTAGCAGTTAGCACAGATACGCAGTATTTT. The encoded protein is CAWSFLLAVSTDTQYF.

The rearrangement joins TRBV7-2 to TRBJ2-5; 7 nucleotides align to TRBD2. The trim removed 2 bases at V and 5 bases at J, leaving 11 bases unmatched. Germline V gives CDR1 SGHTA, CDR2 FQGNSA. The CDR3 covers 16 residues. The CDR3 reads CASSLMGPGGYETQYF. The CDR3 DNA sequence: TGTGCCAGCAGCTTAATGGGACCGGGAGGTTATGAGACCCAGTACTTC.

This clone was counted once. This sequence joins TRBV7-3 and TRBJ2-5; D is possibly TRBD2 (6 bases). The germline gives CDR1 SGHTA, CDR2 FQGTGA. Trimming took off 3 bases at V and 5 bases at J, with 10 bases between the two ends. This CDR3 is 13 amino acids long. CDR3 sequence (DNA): TGTGCCAGCAGCTTCGACCGGGGGGAGACCCAGTACTTC. It codes for CASSFDRGETQYF.

This chain links TRBV28 with TRBJ2-1; 7 bases match TRBD2. The CDR3 sequence is 15 residues long. V shed 3 bases, J shed 4 bases, and the junction held 6 bases outside the gene matches. Germline CDR1 MDHEN, CDR2 SYDVKM. The CDR3, as DNA: TGTGCCAGCAGTTTGGCGGCTAGCGGATACAATGAGCAGTTCTTC. Amino acids: CASSLAASGYNEQFF.

This clone has only one observation. The J gene is TRBJ1-6, the V gene TRBV28; D not resolved. Germline CDR1 is MDHEN and CDR2 is SYDVKM. The CDR3 covers 14 residues. Trimming took 8 bases from V and 7 from J, leaving 15 bases between them. DNA of the CDR3: TGTGCCAGCTCGATAAGCCAGGTCAATTCACCCCTCCACTTT. Translated, it gives CASSISQVNSPLHF.

This clone was observed many times. The sample holds other DNA sequences that translate to the same CDR3. This chain links TRBV30 with TRBJ1-3; D not resolved. Trimming removed 4 bases at V and 2 bases at J, with 12 bases between. Germline V gene lookup returns CDR1 GTSNPN and CDR2 SVGIG (reference sequence). The CDR3 loop spans 14 amino acids. The CDR3 nucleotides are TGTGCCTGGAACAACGGGTCCCCTGGAAACACCATATATTTT. Translation gives CAWNNGSPGNTIYF. Using reference TRBV30 and TRBJ1-3 for the parts outside the CDR3, the full variable domain is SQTIHQWPATLVQPVGSPLSLECTVEGTSNPNLYWYRQAAGRGLQLLFYSVGIGQISSEVPQNLSASRPQDRQFILSSKKLLLSDSGFYLCAWNNGSPGNTIYFGEGSWLTVV.

The chain couples TRBV19 to TRBJ2-2; D possibly corresponds to TRBD2 (6 bases). In germline, CDR1 is LNHDA, CDR2 SQIVND (reference sequence). The V gene lost 7 bases and the J gene lost 6 bases, with 18 bases spanning the gap. This CDR3 region has 15 residues. In DNA, the CDR3 is TGTGCCAGTAATACCCAGGCGTGGGGGGCCGGGGAGCTGTTTTTT. Encoded protein: CASNTQAWGAGELFF.

The V and J genes are TRBV5-1 and TRBJ2-7; 8 nucleotides line up with TRBD1. Germline lookup yields CDR1 SGHRS and CDR2 YFSETQ. The CDR3 has 15 amino acids. V lost 4 bases, J lost 2 bases, and 8 bases stayed unmatched. The CDR3 spells CASSPRQGTTYEQYF. The CDR3 region has the DNA TGCGCCAGCAGCCCCCGACAGGGGACCACCTACGAGCAGTACTTC. Variable domain in full (rest from reference TRBV5-1 and TRBJ2-7): KAGVTQTPRYLIKTRGQQVTLSCSPISGHRSVSWYQQTPGQGLQFLFEYFSETQRNKGNFPGRFSGRQFSNSRSEMNVSTLELGDSALYLCASSPRQGTTYEQYFGPGTRLTVT.

The chain recombines TRBV7-9 with TRBJ1-1, with D possibly matching TRBD1 (6 bases). The CDR3 consists of 13 residues. Per germline, CDR1 SEHNR and CDR2 FQNEAQ (reference sequence). V was shortened by 5 bases and J by 1 base, with 8 bases between the two germline ends. The CDR3 region is CASSRGQNTEAFF. DNA of the CDR3: TGTGCCAGCAGCCGGGGACAGAACACTGAAGCTTTCTTT.

This rearrangement joins TRBV6-6 to TRBJ1-5; 9 bases are shared with TRBD1. Germline CDR1 is MNHNY and CDR2 is SVGAGI (reference sequence). V gave up 6 bases and J gave up 3 bases; unmatched junction bases: 6. CDR3 length equals 15 residues. The CDR3 loop is CASRSGTGSNQPQHF. CDR3 coding DNA: TGTGCCAGCAGGTCCGGGACAGGGTCCAATCAGCCCCAGCATTTT.

The V call is TRBV18, the J call TRBJ1-6; 8 nucleotides match TRBD1. In germline, CDR1 is KGHSH, CDR2 LQKENI. J gave up 6 bases and V 3 bases, and 4 bases lay outside the gene matches. This CDR3 spans 15 amino acids. The CDR3 nucleotides read TGTGCCAGCTCACCCAGGGGGCTGTCTAATTCACCCCTCCACTTT. This encodes CASSPRGLSNSPLHF.

The chain employs TRBV28 and TRBJ1-1, with D perhaps TRBD1 (6 bases). This CDR3 is built from 12 residues. CDR1 and CDR2 (germline): MDHEN, SYDVKM. Between the trimmed V and J ends, which lost 2 bases and 10 bases, there was a span of 11 bases. The CDR3 bases are TGTGCCAGCAGTTTAGGGACACCCCCAGCTTTCTTT. Translating gives CASSLGTPPAFF.

The gene calls are TRBV4-2 and TRBJ1-1; 7 positions agree with TRBD1. J was trimmed by 2 bases and V by 5 bases; bases with no gene match: 5. The CDR3 length is 14 residues. Germline CDR1 reads LGHNA; CDR2 reads YNFKEQ. CDR3 in DNA: TGTGCCAGCAGCTGGGACAGAAGAAACACTGAAGCTTTCTTT. Its translation: CASSWDRRNTEAFF.

J is TRBJ1-1 and V is TRBV28; D unresolved. CDR1 MDHEN and CDR2 SYDVKM come from the germline V gene. This CDR3 is built from 16 residues. Trimming shortened V by 5 bases and J by 1 base, and 17 bases separated the two germline ends. The CDR3 spells CASSPLGQSGNTEAFF. The CDR3 bases are TGTGCCAGCAGTCCTCTTGGTCAGTCGGGGAACACTGAAGCTTTCTTT.

The chain couples TRBV6-6 to TRBJ1-5; 7 bases fit TRBD1. Germline-derived CDR1 and CDR2 are MNHNY and SVGAGI (reference sequence). Trimming took 6 bases from V and 4 from J; bases not matched to a gene: 3. This CDR3 contains 13 residues. The CDR3 DNA reads as TGTGCCAGCAGCGGGGACAGAAATCAGCCCCAGCATTTT. Amino acid sequence: CASSGDRNQPQHF.

The chain joins TRBV5-6 to TRBJ2-7; 9 positions match TRBD1. The germline V gene encodes CDR1 SGHDT and CDR2 YYEEEE. The V segment lost 7 bases and the J segment 5 bases; nucleotides outside the gene matches: 10. The CDR3 extends over 14 amino acids. The CDR3 DNA is TGTGCCAGCCGTCCCGGGACAGGGTTGCACGAGCAGTACTTC. Its translation is CASRPGTGLHEQYF.

This chain uses TRBV28 with TRBJ2-3; 10 nucleotides agree with TRBD2. CDR1 and CDR2 (germline): MDHEN, SYDVKM. The CDR3 sequence is 15 residues long. The V segment lost 4 bases and the J segment 5 bases; nucleotides outside the gene matches: 6. The DNA of the CDR3 is TGTGCCAGCAGTTCTAGCGGGAGTGGTAAAGATACGCAGTATTTT. As protein: CASSSSGSGKDTQYF.

The chain has TRBV19 and TRBJ1-1; the match to TRBD1 covers 11 bases. V lost 4 bases to trimming and J lost 8 bases; unmatched junction nucleotides: 12. The CDR3 sequence is 16 residues long. Germline assignment: CDR1 LNHDA and CDR2 SQIVND (reference sequence). The CDR3 region has the DNA TGTGCCAGTAGTACCCCGCGGACAGGGGGCAACCCCGAAGCTTTCTTT. Translated, it gives CASSTPRTGGNPEAFF. The full variable domain, its missing parts supplied by reference TRBV19 and TRBJ1-1, is DGGITQSPKYLFRKEGQNVTLSCEQNLNHDAMYWYRQDPGQGLRLIYYSQIVNDFQKGDIAEGYSVSREKKESFPLTVTSAQKNPTAFYLCASSTPRTGGNPEAFFGQGTRLTVV.